The present TCR beta chain was sequenced within a study of Graves' ophthalmopathy and Graves' hyperthyroidism. PBMCs were obtained from 10 ml of fresh peripheral blood. This clonotype has ten or more counts. Amplified TCR beta CDR3 regions were obtained using RNA transcripts as template. Following a first-round RT-PCR that used HTBI primers, a second-round multiplex PCR was carried out. TCRdb fed the multiplex PCR reads into MiXCR, producing one record per CDR3 protein. This table has around 400,000 distinct CDR3 sequences, roughly 20% appearing once. V was trimmed by 5 bases and J by 1 base, leaving 12 bases between them. CDR1 and CDR2 from the germline V gene are DFQATT and SNEGSKA (reference sequence). CDR3 length: 14 residues.

This rearrangement joins TRBV20-1 to TRBJ1-5; D not resolved. The sequence came from a woman under 30 with stable Graves' hyperthyroidism. Sequenced: peripheral blood. This chain's CDR3 is CSAAVTISNQPQHF. For the CDR3, the DNA is TGCAGTGCTGCAGTGACGATCAGCAATCAGCCCCAGCATTTT.